Listed below are T cell receptor beta chains from one sample, sequenced in a study of response to subunit inactivated influenza vaccine. TCRdb re-called the RT-PCR reads with MiXCR, one entry per CDR3 protein. The data show 500,000 to 650,000 distinct CDR3 sequences, 6.5% to 8% seen once. This sample comprised PBMCs from blood, obtained less than 30 months after vaccination. The receptors here all came from a man aged 45-69 years who received an inactivated influenza vaccine. The CDR3 runs from the conserved cysteine through the conserved F or W. The D gene is left open where the match is weak. A row's size may be missing; if present it is once, few, many or a size class.

TRBD2,NA,TRBJ2-7,TRBV15,CATSTRLAGGPYEQYF,TGTGCCACCAGCACACGTTTAGCGGGAGGGCCCTACGAGCAGTACTTC
NA,few,TRBJ1-5,TRBV19,CASTRLHRSNQPQHF,TGTGCCAGCACTCGACTCCACAGAAGCAATCAGCCCCAGCATTTT
NA,NA,TRBJ1-1,TRBV19,CASGDLRNTEAFF,TGTGCCAGTGGCGACTTAAGGAACACTGAAGCTTTCTTT
TRBD1,NA,TRBJ1-5,TRBV6-5,CASSYTQGAGQPQHF,TGTGCCAGCAGTTATACACAGGGGGCGGGTCAGCCCCAGCATTTT
NA,many,TRBJ2-7,TRBV10-3,CATRDGSSYEQYF,TGTGCCACTCGGGACGGGAGCTCCTACGAGCAGTACTTC
NA,many,TRBJ1-2,TRBV27,CASSLSGGGGYTF,TGTGCCAGCAGTTTATCAGGGGGGGGTGGCTACACCTTC
TRBD2,NA,TRBJ2-5,TRBV20-1,CSAPLPGLAGKETQYF,TGCAGTGCTCCATTACCCGGACTAGCGGGGAAAGAGACCCAGTACTTC
NA,NA,TRBJ2-5,TRBV5-6,CASTGTRGETQYF,TGTGCCAGCACCGGGACACGGGGAGAGACCCAGTACTTC
TRBD1,few,TRBJ2-7,TRBV4-2,CASRFGQGVHEQYF,TGTGCCAGCAGATTTGGACAGGGGGTCCACGAGCAGTACTTC
NA,NA,TRBJ2-5,TRBV29-1,CSVALDYSPGETQYF,TGCAGCGTTGCCCTGGACTATTCGCCGGGGGAGACCCAGTACTTC
TRBD1,NA,TRBJ2-3,TRBV27,CASSLHPPGQGPDTQYF,TGTGCCAGCAGTTTACACCCGCCGGGACAGGGCCCAGATACGCAGTATTTT
NA,many,TRBJ2-3,TRBV2,CASIKEGGFADTQYF,TGTGCCAGCATCAAGGAAGGGGGGTTCGCAGATACGCAGTATTTT
TRBD1,few,TRBJ1-4,TRBV12-3/TRBV12-4,CASRPTGAGEKLFF,TGTGCCAGCAGACCGACAGGGGCGGGTGAAAAACTGTTTTTT
TRBD1,NA,TRBJ2-7,TRBV19,CASSTWDRQSFEQYF,TGTGCCAGTAGCACATGGGACAGACAAAGCTTCGAGCAGTACTTC
TRBD1,NA,TRBJ2-2,TRBV15,CATGSYTGGYVDGELFF,TGTGCCACCGGAAGTTACACAGGGGGCTACGTAGACGGGGAGCTGTTTTTT
NA,NA,TRBJ2-2,TRBV28,CASAGAGHGTGELFF,TGTGCCAGTGCCGGGGCAGGGCATGGCACCGGGGAGCTGTTTTTT
TRBD1,few,TRBJ2-1,TRBV5-1,CASSWGQGITNEQFF,TGCGCCAGCAGCTGGGGACAGGGTATCACAAATGAGCAGTTCTTC
NA,few,TRBJ2-7,TRBV20-1,CSAREAGTSYEQYF,TGCAGTGCTAGAGAAGCCGGGACCTCCTACGAGCAGTACTTC
TRBD1,NA,TRBJ2-7,TRBV7-9,CASSDPGQGTYEQYF,TGTGCCAGCAGCGATCCGGGACAGGGAACCTACGAGCAGTACTTC
TRBD1,many,TRBJ1-4,TRBV14,CASSYRGTNEKLFF,TGTGCCAGCAGCTACAGGGGTACTAATGAAAAACTGTTTTTT
NA,NA,TRBJ1-2,TRBV12-3/TRBV12-4,CASTELPVESRYGYTF,TGTGCCAGCACCGAATTACCCGTCGAGTCTCGGTATGGCTACACCTTC
NA,many,TRBJ1-2,TRBV4-3,CASSQDHVSHLNYGYTF,TGCGCCAGCAGCCAAGATCATGTCAGCCACCTTAACTATGGCTACACCTTC
TRBD2,NA,TRBJ2-1,TRBV19,CASKGLAGGRFNNEQFF,TGTGCCAGTAAGGGACTAGCGGGGGGGCGGTTTAACAATGAGCAGTTCTTC